These T cell receptor beta chains were read from a single sample in a study of cytomegalovirus exposure and HLA in healthy donors. Clones were read by immunoSEQ multiplex PCR, and TCRdb kept only the in-frame ones, dropping some. The sample holds about 110,000 clones; approximately 80% are singletons and the top ten take roughly 5.6%. Sequences were obtained from PBMCs. All receptors come from a female donor in good health and CMV-seropositive. CDR3s include the opening cysteine and the closing phenylalanine or tryptophan. A D gene is named only where the DNA matches it firmly. Clone size is given for some rows only: seen once, a few or many times, or a class if the clone is expanded.

clone size	V gene	J gene	D gene	CDR3 protein	CDR3 DNA
NA	TRBV28	TRBJ2-7	NA	CASSSTPTVYEQYF	TGTGCCAGCAGTTCGACTCCTACTGTTTACGAGCAGTACTTC
NA	TRBV28	TRBJ2-2	NA	CASSSHQAIGELFF	TGTGCCAGCAGTTCCCATCAGGCGATCGGGGAGCTGTTTTTT
NA	TRBV2	TRBJ2-1	NA	CASTLSREQFF	TGTGCCAGCACCCTAAGCCGGGAGCAGTTCTTC
NA	TRBV6-1	TRBJ1-2	NA	CASRQTEAGGYTF	TGTGCCAGCAGGCAAACGGAGGCGGGAGGCTACACCTTC
NA	TRBV27	TRBJ1-5	TRBD1	CASSAQGANQPQHF	TGTGCCAGCAGTGCACAGGGGGCTAATCAGCCCCAGCATTTT
NA	TRBV28	TRBJ2-7	NA	CASSFQRSSYEQYF	TGTGCCAGCAGTTTTCAAAGGAGCTCCTACGAGCAGTACTTC
NA	TRBV6-1	TRBJ2-1	NA	CASSEGGDHNEQFF	TGTGCCAGCAGTGAAGGGGGGGACCACAATGAGCAGTTCTTC
NA	TRBV15	TRBJ2-2	NA	CATSRDRHKGAGELFF	TGTGCCACCAGCAGAGATCGTCATAAGGGGGCCGGGGAGCTGTTTTTT
NA	TRBV29-1	TRBJ2-3	NA	CSVEGTSTDTQYF	TGCAGCGTTGAAGGGACTAGCACAGATACGCAGTATTTT
NA	TRBV15	TRBJ1-2	NA	CATSRDRLGYTF	TGTGCCACCAGCAGAGATAGACTTGGCTACACCTTC
NA	TRBV7-2	TRBJ1-2	TRBD1	CASSGRQGGYGYTF	TGTGCCAGCAGCGGACGACAGGGCGGCTATGGCTACACCTTC
once	TRBV30	TRBJ1-2	NA	CAWNKGVGYGYTF	TGTGCCTGGAATAAGGGGGTCGGCTATGGCTACACCTTC
few	TRBV25-1	TRBJ1-4	TRBD1	CASSEVQGEKLFF	TGTGCCAGCAGTGAAGTACAGGGGGAAAAACTGTTTTTT
NA	TRBV27	TRBJ2-1	TRBD2	CASSSPTSGRGNEQFF	TGTGCCAGCAGTTCCCCGACTAGCGGGAGGGGCAATGAGCAGTTCTTC
few	TRBV5-4	TRBJ2-7	TRBD2	CASSLVLAASLSYEQYF	TGTGCCAGCAGCTTGGTTCTAGCGGCCTCCCTCTCCTACGAGCAGTACTTC
few	TRBV7-2	TRBJ2-2	TRBD2	CASSSSRLAGNTGELFF	TGTGCCAGCAGCTCCTCTAGACTAGCGGGGAACACCGGGGAGCTGTTTTTT
NA	TRBV4-3	TRBJ2-7	TRBD1	CASSQELPGQGMNEQYF	TGCGCCAGCAGCCAAGAATTGCCGGGACAGGGGATGAACGAGCAGTACTTC
NA	TRBV11-3	TRBJ1-1	NA	CASSPNGDTEAFF	TGTGCCAGCAGCCCCAACGGGGACACTGAAGCTTTCTTT
few	TRBV5-1	TRBJ1-1	TRBD1	CASSIGQGGTEAFF	TGCGCCAGCAGCATAGGACAGGGAGGGACTGAAGCTTTCTTT
NA	TRBV9	TRBJ2-4	NA	CASSVVEGSHIQYF	TGTGCCAGCAGCGTAGTGGAGGGTTCTCACATTCAGTACTTC
NA	TRBV7-6	TRBJ2-5	NA	CASSYGPQETQYF	TGTGCCAGCAGTTACGGTCCCCAAGAGACCCAGTACTTC
NA	TRBV10-1	TRBJ1-6	NA	CASSEQGVGRAHPLHF	TGCGCCAGCAGTGAGCAAGGTGTGGGCAGGGCCCATCCCCTCCACTTT
few	TRBV4-1	TRBJ2-7	TRBD2	CASSQGTRREQYF	TGCGCCAGCAGCCAAGGGACTAGGAGGGAGCAGTACTTC
NA	TRBV9	TRBJ2-1	NA	CASSVGPAGYNEQFF	TGTGCCAGCAGCGTAGGCCCCGCGGGGTACAATGAGCAGTTCTTC
once	TRBV30	TRBJ2-2	NA	CAWTQGIGELFF	TGTGCCTGGACTCAGGGTATCGGGGAGCTGTTTTTT
NA	TRBV2	TRBJ2-1	NA	CASSVIAVSSYNEQFF	TGTGCCAGCAGTGTTATAGCGGTGAGCTCCTACAATGAGCAGTTCTTC
NA	TRBV6-1	TRBJ2-7	NA	CASSEMGLQSSYEQYF	TGTGCCAGCAGTGAAATGGGACTTCAGAGCTCCTACGAGCAGTACTTC
NA	TRBV19	TRBJ2-7	NA	CASSAGEGPEQYF	TGTGCCAGTAGTGCCGGCGAGGGTCCCGAGCAGTACTTC
NA	TRBV9	TRBJ2-3	NA	CASSAGEGTNTDTQYF	TGTGCCAGCAGCGCAGGGGAGGGGACTAACACAGATACGCAGTATTTT
NA	TRBV6-5	TRBJ1-2	TRBD1	CASSPGQGTLGGYTF	TGTGCCAGCAGCCCCGGACAGGGAACTTTGGGCGGCTACACCTTC
NA	TRBV11-2	TRBJ1-3	NA	CASSLEYISGNTIYF	TGTGCCAGCAGCTTAGAGTACATCTCTGGAAACACCATATATTTT
NA	TRBV19	TRBJ1-1	TRBD1	CASSPIRDRGRSNTEAFF	TGTGCCAGTAGTCCTATTCGGGACAGGGGACGTTCGAACACTGAAGCTTTCTTT
NA	TRBV30	TRBJ1-1	TRBD1	CAWSVDRGEAFF	TGTGCCTGGAGTGTGGACAGGGGTGAAGCTTTCTTT
NA	TRBV1	TRBJ1-6	NA	CTSSSDRVPEADNSPLHF	TGCACCAGCAGTTCCGACAGGGTCCCCGAGGCGGATAATTCACCCCTCCACTTT
NA	TRBV5-8	TRBJ1-5	NA	CASSLRGQPQHF	TGTGCCAGCAGCTTGAGAGGGCAGCCCCAGCATTTT
NA	TRBV6-5	TRBJ1-2	NA	CASSPGGNYWTF	TGTGCCAGCAGTCCCGGGGGGAACTACTGGACCTTC
NA	TRBV5-5	TRBJ2-5	NA	CASSLSVVSRGWDGLETQYF	TGTGCCAGCAGCTTATCAGTCGTCTCCCGGGGGTGGGATGGACTAGAGACCCAGTACTTC
NA	TRBV5-1	TRBJ2-3	NA	CASSSIDTQYF	TGCGCCAGCAGCTCAATAGATACGCAGTATTTT
few	TRBV2	TRBJ1-2	TRBD1	CASTLIPGQVANGYTF	TGTGCCAGCACCCTAATCCCGGGACAGGTTGCGAATGGCTACACCTTC
NA	TRBV30	TRBJ2-5	TRBD2	CAWSFTSGGGETQYF	TGTGCCTGGAGTTTTACTAGCGGGGGGGGAGAGACCCAGTACTTC
NA	TRBV7-2	TRBJ2-7	TRBD2	CASSPQTSGGYEQYF	TGTGCCAGCAGCCCACAGACTAGCGGGGGCTACGAGCAGTACTTC
once	TRBV27	TRBJ1-1	NA	CASGRGAIEAFF	TGTGCCAGCGGCAGGGGAGCGATTGAAGCTTTCTTT
NA	TRBV5-4	TRBJ2-5	NA	CASSLPGLQETQYF	TGTGCCAGCAGCCTTCCCGGACTCCAAGAGACCCAGTACTTC
NA	TRBV18	TRBJ2-7	TRBD1	CASSPPGQSYEQYF	TGTGCCAGCTCACCACCGGGACAGTCCTACGAGCAGTACTTC
NA	TRBV5-1	TRBJ2-2	TRBD1	CASSPGTGNTGELFF	TGCGCCAGCAGCCCCGGGACAGGGAACACCGGGGAGCTGTTTTTT